This T cell receptor beta chain derives from a study of blood T cell repertoires in COVID-19. Sequenced by immunoSEQ multiplex PCR; TCRdb stores in-frame clones only, minus some. Here the sample spans some 230,000 clones, roughly 84% being singletons. The sequencing sample was made of peripheral blood. The origin of this receptor is a woman in her sixties or seventies who had recovered from COVID-19.

This CDR3 reads CASSSDRNQPQHF. CDR3 sequence (DNA): TGTGCCAGCAGCTCCGACAGGAATCAGCCCCAGCATTTT. The chain has TRBV11-1 and TRBJ1-5; a possible D gene is TRBD1 (6 bases). Trimming removed 4 bases from V and 4 bases from J, with 8 bases in between. The CDR3 covers 13 residues. From germline, CDR1 is SGHAT and CDR2 FQDESV (reference sequence). Variable domain in full (rest from reference TRBV11-1 and TRBJ1-5): EAEVAQSPRYKITEKSQAVAFWCDPISGHATLYWYRQILGQGPELLVQFQDESVVDDSQLPKDRFSAERLKGVDSTLKIQPAELGDSAMYLCASSSDRNQPQHFGDGTRLSIL.